This record looks at one T cell receptor beta chain sequence and its context. Per the authors' pipeline: Reference gene primer amplification gave nucleated cell count estimates. Clones were read by immunoSEQ multiplex PCR, and TCRdb kept only the in-frame ones, dropping some. V, J and clone size reflect that table, while D and trimming were determined from the DNA. The sample carries over 65,000 clones, about 85% recorded once. This CDR3 spans 15 amino acids. The germline gives CDR1 MNHNY, CDR2 SVGAGI (reference sequence). V was trimmed by 2 bases and J by 1 base, leaving 11 bases between them. The data derive from a study of blood T cell repertoires in COVID-19. Study as a whole: Acute and convalescent COVID-19 samples came from the United States, Italy and Spain. PBMCs, B-cell-depleted T cells, or T cells were the source of the cDNA or gDNA that made up the material.

The rearrangement joins TRBV6-6 to TRBJ1-1, with D possibly matching TRBD1 (6 bases). The TCR comes from a man at least 80 years old with active or convalescent COVID-19. Sequencing input: peripheral blood. CDR3 loop: CASSYTGTRNTEAFF. The CDR3, as DNA: TGTGCCAGCAGTTACACAGGGACCAGGAACACTGAAGCTTTCTTT.